The 28 T cell receptor beta chains reported below all come from one sample, sequenced in a study of cytomegalovirus exposure and HLA in healthy donors. With 60 Vbeta and 13 Jbeta primers, the PCR was carried out. Here immunoSEQ multiplex PCR was the method, and the copy in TCRdb shows in-frame clones only, minus some. The data contain approximately 140,000 clones, 82% of them singletons. Specimen: PBMCs. These receptors originate from a woman aged 40 to 50 in good health and CMV-seronegative.

The chain combines TRBV7-9 with TRBJ2-7, with D possibly TRBD2 on 5 matching bases. Germline V gene lookup returns CDR1 SEHNR and CDR2 FQNEAQ (reference sequence). Trimming pared 10 bases from V and 2 bases from J, leaving 15 bases between. This CDR3 comprises 13 residues. Written as DNA, the CDR3 is TGTGCCACCGATACCCGGGATACCTACGAGCAGTACTTC. Protein sequence: CATDTRDTYEQYF.

J is TRBJ2-7 and V is TRBV18, with D possibly being TRBD1 (6 bases). The V gene lost 0 bases and the J gene lost 7 bases, with 10 bases spanning the gap. Germline CDR1 is KGHSH and CDR2 is LQKENI. This CDR3 comprises 13 residues. For the CDR3, the DNA is TGTGCCAGCTCACCACCCACACAGGGAGAGCAGTACTTC. Protein product: CASSPPTQGEQYF.

The V and J genes are TRBV5-4 and TRBJ2-2, with D possibly matching TRBD2 (5 bases). CDR1 is SGHNT, CDR2 YYREEE, per germline (reference sequence). The ends were cut back, 4 bases at V and 3 bases at J, with 10 bases in the middle. The CDR3 runs 14 residues. The CDR3 bases are TGTGCCAGCAGCGAGTCTAGCCACACCGGGGAGCTGTTTTTT. It encodes CASSESSHTGELFF.

The V call is TRBV5-5, the J call TRBJ1-1; D is unresolved. This CDR3 has 14 residues. V was shortened by 1 base and J by 0 bases, with 7 bases between the two germline ends. The V gene's germline CDR1 is SGHKS and CDR2 YYEKEE (reference sequence). The CDR3 spells CASSLRTLNTEAFF. The CDR3 DNA sequence: TGTGCCAGCAGCTTGAGGACTTTGAACACTGAAGCTTTCTTT.

This clone occurred a few times. The chain couples TRBV5-4 to TRBJ1-3; TRBD1 agrees at 8 bases. CDR1 SGHNT and CDR2 YYREEE come from the germline V gene (reference sequence). The length of the CDR3 is 14 residues. Unmatched junction bases numbered 5, after V lost 5 bases and J lost 4 bases. CDR3 nucleotides: TGTGCCAGCAGACCCCAGGGGGCGGGAAACACCATATATTTT. This encodes CASRPQGAGNTIYF. Full variable domain (remainder filled in from reference TRBV5-4 and TRBJ1-3): ETGVTQSPTHLIKTRGQQVTLRCSSQSGHNTVSWYQQALGQGPQFIFQYYREEENGRGNFPPRFSGLQFPNYSSELNVNALELDDSALYLCASRPQGAGNTIYFGEGSWLTVV.

The V call is TRBV7-3, the J call TRBJ2-1, with a possible D match to TRBD2 (6 bases). CDR3 length: 18 amino acids. Trimming pared 5 bases from V and 7 bases from J, leaving 27 bases between. Germline loops: CDR1 SGHTA, CDR2 FQGTGA. The CDR3 region has the DNA TGTGCCAGCAGCCCCCCTCGGGCGGGAACAACAGGCGTTAATGAGCAGTTCTTC. Translating it yields CASSPPRAGTTGVNEQFF.

The J gene is TRBJ2-1, the V gene TRBV5-1, with TRBD2 matching 9 bases. V shed 0 bases, J shed 7 bases, and the junction held 8 bases outside the gene matches. The CDR3 length is 16 residues. From germline, CDR1 is SGHRS and CDR2 YFSETQ. CDR3 nucleotides: TGCGCCAGCAGCTTGGCTATGCTAGCGGGAAGGAATGAGCAGTTCTTC. The encoded protein is CASSLAMLAGRNEQFF.

This clone was picked up a small number of times. The chain carries TRBV5-4 and TRBJ1-6, with TRBD1 matching 8 bases. V lost 0 bases to trimming and J lost 0 bases; unmatched junction nucleotides: 5. Germline V gene lookup returns CDR1 SGHNT and CDR2 YYREEE (reference sequence). The length of the CDR3 is 18 residues. The CDR3 sequence: CASSLALGTGSYNSPLHF. The DNA of the CDR3 is TGTGCCAGCAGCTTGGCCTTGGGGACAGGCTCCTATAATTCACCCCTCCACTTT.

This clone was found a few times. This sequence joins TRBV6-1 and TRBJ2-6, with D unresolved. Per the germline V gene, CDR1 is MNHNS and CDR2 is SASEGT. The V and J ends lost 4 bases and 5 bases respectively, with 12 bases between them. The CDR3 runs to 15 residues. The CDR3 DNA follows: TGTGCCAGCAGTGGAAACACCCCGAGGGCCAACGTCCTGACTTTC. This gives the protein CASSGNTPRANVLTF.

The chain is built from TRBV5-8 and TRBJ1-5, with 10 bases identical to TRBD1. Germline CDR1 SGHTS, CDR2 YDEGEE. V was clipped by 3 bases and J by 4 bases; unmatched bases: 7. The CDR3 runs to 16 residues. CDR3 bases: TGTGCCAGCAGCTGGGACGGGACAGGGGATAATCAGCCCCAGCATTTT. It codes for CASSWDGTGDNQPQHF.

Worth noting for this clone: The sample contains more than one DNA sequence encoding this CDR3. The chain recombines TRBV5-1 with TRBJ2-1, with 8 bases aligning to TRBD2. The CDR3 runs 14 residues. Looked up from germline, CDR1 is SGHRS and CDR2 is YFSETQ. The ends lost 2 bases at V and 7 bases at J; junction bases unmatched: 5. CDR3 nucleotides: TGCGCCAGCAGCTTCAGCGGGAGTAATAATGAGCAGTTCTTC. Protein product: CASSFSGSNNEQFF.

This clone was detected once. This chain joins TRBV7-2 and TRBJ2-3; possible D gene TRBD2, 6 bases. Germline V lookup: CDR1 SGHTA, CDR2 FQGNSA. The V and J ends lost 5 bases and 5 bases respectively, with 23 bases between them. The CDR3 is made up of 17 amino acids. The CDR3 reads CASSSSLLGRGEDTQYF. The CDR3 DNA sequence: TGTGCCAGCAGCAGCTCCTTGTTGGGACGCGGGGAAGATACGCAGTATTTT.

The rearrangement uses TRBV5-4 and TRBJ2-1, with 8 bases that match TRBD2. The CDR3 has 17 residues. The ends lost 4 bases at V and 2 bases at J; junction bases unmatched: 11. Germline CDR1 SGHNT, CDR2 YYREEE (reference sequence). CDR3 sequence: CASSPPLSGGAYNEQFF. The CDR3 DNA follows: TGTGCCAGCAGCCCGCCTTTAAGCGGGGGCGCCTACAATGAGCAGTTCTTC.

This clone occurred a few times. The rearrangement links TRBV27 to TRBJ1-1; 7 bases align to TRBD1. After removal of 4 bases from V and 7 bases from J, the junction contained 6 bases not matched to a gene. There are 13 residues in the CDR3. Germline V gives CDR1 MNHEY, CDR2 SMNVEV (reference sequence). CDR3 in DNA: TGTGCCAGCAGTTCGACAGGGCGGAATGAAGCTTTCTTT. As protein: CASSSTGRNEAFF.

The chain recombines TRBV7-9 with TRBJ2-7, with 9 bases fitting TRBD2. This CDR3 has 17 amino acids. Germline CDR1 reads SEHNR; CDR2 reads FQNEAQ (reference sequence). The J segment lost 2 bases and the V segment lost 1 base, leaving 9 bases of the junction unmatched. CDR3 DNA: TGTGCCAGCAGCTTAGGGCTGGGGACTAGCAATCCCTACGAGCAGTACTTC. This sequence encodes CASSLGLGTSNPYEQYF.

The chain combines TRBV28 with TRBJ1-5, with D maybe TRBD1 (6 bases). Germline V gene data show CDR1 as MDHEN and CDR2 as SYDVKM. Deletions cut 2 bases from V and 6 bases from J, with 14 bases between. The CDR3 consists of 15 residues. This CDR3 is CASSLPGARGQPQHF. CDR3 nucleotide sequence: TGTGCCAGCAGTTTACCAGGGGCCAGGGGTCAGCCCCAGCATTTT.

The CDR3 region has the DNA TGTGCCAGCAGGCGAGTGGGGGGGTCCTACGAGCAGTACTTC. Translation: CASRRVGGSYEQYF. The chain couples TRBV2 to TRBJ2-7, with 7 bases that match TRBD2. The length of the CDR3 is 14 residues. The V gene's germline CDR1 is SNHLY and CDR2 FYNNEI. J was trimmed by 1 base and V by 6 bases; bases with no gene match: 6.

This clone was detected only once. The chain combines TRBV2 with TRBJ2-7; 8 positions agree with TRBD2. Per the germline V gene, CDR1 is SNHLY and CDR2 is FYNNEI. CDR3 length: 14 amino acids. V gave up 6 bases and J gave up 9 bases; unmatched junction bases: 13. The CDR3 DNA reads as TGTGCCAGCAGGGGTCGTGTAGGCGGGAGGAGGCAGTACTTC. Its translation is CASRGRVGGRRQYF.

This chain uses TRBV18 with TRBJ1-2; tentatively, D is TRBD1 (5 bases). The CDR3 sequence is 14 residues long. CDR1 KGHSH and CDR2 LQKENI come from the germline V gene. Trimming pared 5 bases from V and 3 bases from J, leaving 13 bases between. The CDR3: CASSLAGRDYGYTF. CDR3 nucleotide sequence: TGTGCCAGCTCATTAGCAGGGCGAGACTATGGCTACACCTTC.

The rearrangement links TRBV16 to TRBJ2-7; a weak D match, TRBD1 (6 bases). The CDR3 is made up of 12 amino acids. The V and J ends lost 6 bases and 4 bases respectively, with 10 bases between them. CDR1 KGHSY and CDR2 FQNENV come from the germline V gene. The CDR3 loop reads CASSPQGYEQYF. The CDR3 region has the DNA TGTGCCAGCAGTCCTCAGGGGTACGAGCAGTACTTC.

The chain links TRBV28 to TRBJ1-3; no clear D gene. Germline loops: CDR1 MDHEN, CDR2 SYDVKM. Trimming took 7 bases from V and 3 from J, leaving 16 bases between them. This CDR3 comprises 15 residues. For the CDR3, the DNA is TGTGCCAGCACTTACCAGCAGACTTATGGAAACACCATATATTTT. Amino acid sequence: CASTYQQTYGNTIYF.

The V gene is TRBV6-5, the J gene TRBJ1-5; TRBD1 aligns across 7 bases. Germline CDR1 is MNHEY and CDR2 is SVGAGI. This CDR3 comprises 15 residues. V lost 6 bases to trimming and J lost 0 bases; unmatched junction nucleotides: 5. The DNA of the CDR3 is TGTGCCAGCAGCCCGACAGGGTTTAGCAATCAGCCCCAGCATTTT. It specifies CASSPTGFSNQPQHF.

CDR3 sequence reads: CAIRDSPAGDTEAFF. DNA of the CDR3: TGTGCCATCAGGGACTCCCCCGCTGGGGACACTGAAGCTTTCTTT. The V and J genes are TRBV10-3 and TRBJ1-1; D is unclear. This CDR3 comprises 15 residues. The V and J ends lost 6 bases and 3 bases respectively, with 17 bases between them. Per the germline V gene, CDR1 is ENHRY and CDR2 is SYGVKD.

The chain employs TRBV5-1 and TRBJ1-5; D unclear. The CDR3 extends over 13 amino acids. Germline V CDR1 and CDR2: SGHRS, YFSETQ. V was trimmed by 0 bases and J by 6 bases, leaving 7 bases between them. The CDR3 region has the DNA TGCGCCAGCAGCTTGGCTCCGTTTCAGCCCCAGCATTTT. Translated: CASSLAPFQPQHF.

Only a few counts were recorded for this clone. This chain links TRBV19 with TRBJ1-5; maybe TRBD1 (6 bases). V was trimmed by 3 bases and J by 4 bases, leaving 13 bases between them. Germline V gene lookup returns CDR1 LNHDA and CDR2 SQIVND (reference sequence). There are 15 residues in the CDR3. DNA of the CDR3: TGTGCCAGTAGTATCAGGGTAAGGGGGAATCAGCCCCAGCATTTT. Amino acids: CASSIRVRGNQPQHF. The full variable domain, in which reference TRBV19 and TRBJ1-5 provide the parts outside the CDR3, is DGGITQSPKYLFRKEGQNVTLSCEQNLNHDAMYWYRQDPGQGLRLIYYSQIVNDFQKGDIAEGYSVSREKKESFPLTVTSAQKNPTAFYLCASSIRVRGNQPQHFGDGTRLSIL.

This sequence joins TRBV19 and TRBJ2-1; D is possibly TRBD2 (6 bases). The CDR3 sequence is 15 residues long. Trimming took 7 bases from V and 4 from J, leaving 17 bases between them. Germline V CDR1 and CDR2: LNHDA, SQIVND (reference sequence). The CDR3 protein is CASTKSLAFYNEQFF. The CDR3 DNA reads TGTGCCAGTACGAAATCGCTAGCGTTTTACAATGAGCAGTTCTTC.

The chain couples TRBV19 to TRBJ1-3; 7 nucleotides line up with TRBD1. Trimming cost V 6 bases and J 5 bases; bases outside gene matches: 10. Germline V gene data show CDR1 as LNHDA and CDR2 as SQIVND (reference sequence). There are 15 residues in the CDR3. CDR3 sequence: CASSIDRVVRNTIYF. Written as DNA, the CDR3 is TGTGCCAGTAGCATCGACAGGGTGGTTCGAAACACCATATATTTT.

The rearrangement uses TRBV30 and TRBJ2-7; 11 nucleotides match TRBD1. This CDR3 is 12 amino acids long. V lost 5 bases and J lost 5; bases outside the gene matches: 2. Germline loops: CDR1 GTSNPN, CDR2 SVGIG (reference sequence). CDR3 nucleotides: TGTGCCTGGGGGACAGGGGGAAACGAGCAGTACTTC. Protein: CAWGTGGNEQYF. Looking up the rest from reference TRBV30 and TRBJ2-7 gives the full variable domain: SQTIHQWPATLVQPVGSPLSLECTVEGTSNPNLYWYRQAAGRGLQLLFYSVGIGQISSEVPQNLSASRPQDRQFILSSKKLLLSDSGFYLCAWGTGGNEQYFGPGTRLTVT.